These T cell receptor beta chains were read from a single sample in a study of vaccination effects on CD4 cells after COVID-19. What these receptors recognize is not known. Generated by immunoSEQ multiplex PCR, the TCRdb table keeps only in-frame clones and is missing some. Of 30,000 or so clones detected, approximately 70% appear once; the ten largest clones hold 28%. The material was CD4+ T cells from PBMCs cultured with a peptide pool, obtained before COVID-19 vaccination. Receptors were obtained from a human donor who had a prior SARS-CoV-2 infection. CDR3s include the opening cysteine and the closing phenylalanine or tryptophan. Each record gives: V gene, CDR3 length, D gene, J gene, clone size, CDR3 protein, CDR3 DNA. D genes are given only for firm matches. Rows give clone size only sometimes, using once, few, many, or a class for an expanded clone.

>TRBV5-1|16|TRBD2|TRBJ2-1|few
CASSRGSSGGADEQFF
TGCGCCAGCAGCCGAGGGAGTAGCGGGGGGGCCGATGAGCAGTTCTTC
>TRBV7-9|15|-|TRBJ1-6|once
CASSSSLTGVSPLHF
TGTGCCAGCAGCTCCAGTTTAACGGGAGTCTCACCCCTCCACTTT
>TRBV4-3|16|TRBD2|TRBJ2-1|-
CASSHRLAVFGNEQFF
TGCGCCAGCAGCCATAGACTAGCGGTATTTGGCAATGAGCAGTTCTTC
>TRBV5-1|15|TRBD2|TRBJ2-7|-
CASSKVGAGVSEQYF
TGCGCCAGCAGCAAGGTCGGGGCGGGGGTGAGCGAGCAGTACTTC
>TRBV5-1|13|-|TRBJ2-2|-
CASSWTAEGELFF
TGCGCCAGCAGCTGGACAGCTGAGGGGGAGCTGTTTTTT
>TRBV6-5|13|-|TRBJ1-2|few
CASKRRGDYGYTF
TGTGCCAGCAAACGGCGGGGGGACTATGGCTACACCTTC
>TRBV10-3|17|TRBD1|TRBJ1-3|-
CAIGEDPGQGSGNTIYF
TGTGCCATCGGCGAGGACCCGGGACAGGGATCGGGAAACACCATATATTTT
>TRBV4-1|15|TRBD1|TRBJ1-5|once
CASSQVGQGGQPQHF
TGCGCCAGCAGCCAAGTGGGGCAGGGGGGCCAGCCCCAGCATTTT
>TRBV15|15|TRBD2|TRBJ2-5|-
CATSRLAGGPETQYF
TGTGCCACCAGCAGACTAGCGGGAGGGCCAGAGACCCAGTACTTC
>TRBV3-1/TRBV3-2|15|TRBD2|TRBJ2-5|-
CASRHKRETRETQYF
TGTGCCAGCAGGCACAAGCGGGAGACGCGAGAGACCCAGTACTTC
>TRBV29-1|13|-|TRBJ2-4|-
CSVEQVAKNIQYF
TGCAGCGTTGAACAGGTAGCCAAAAACATTCAGTACTTC
>TRBV5-1|14|TRBD1|TRBJ1-1|-
CASSKDRANTEAFF
TGCGCCAGCAGCAAGGACAGGGCAAACACTGAAGCTTTCTTT
>TRBV19|18|TRBD1|TRBJ2-2|-
CASTRDYNRGLDTGELFF
TGTGCCAGTACCCGAGATTATAACAGGGGGCTGGACACCGGGGAGCTGTTTTTT
>TRBV5-1|14|-|TRBJ2-1|few
CASSLRDPSGEQFF
TGCGCCAGCAGCTTGAGGGACCCCTCGGGTGAGCAGTTCTTC
>TRBV2|14|TRBD2|TRBJ2-1|-
CASHGLAFDGEQFF
TGTGCCAGCCACGGACTAGCGTTCGACGGCGAGCAGTTCTTC
>TRBV7-8|16|-|TRBJ2-3|-
CASSPWGLTSTDTQYF
TGTGCCAGCAGCCCTTGGGGTCTTACTAGCACAGATACGCAGTATTTT
>TRBV4-3|15|-|TRBJ2-1|-
CASSPFLEPDNEQFF
TGCGCCAGCAGCCCTTTTCTGGAGCCCGACAATGAGCAGTTCTTC
>TRBV2|13|TRBD1|TRBJ2-5|-
CASSGQGTVTQYF
TGTGCCAGCAGCGGACAGGGTACTGTGACCCAGTACTTC
>TRBV29-1|12|TRBD1|TRBJ1-2|-
CSVGGQGIGYTF
TGCAGCGTTGGAGGACAGGGGATTGGCTACACCTTC
>TRBV9|15|-|TRBJ2-3|medium-sized
CASSVRDLRADTQYF
TGTGCCAGCAGCGTCCGGGACCTCCGGGCAGATACGCAGTATTTT
>TRBV5-1|14|-|TRBJ2-2|-
CASSFFWIDRELFF
TGCGCCAGCAGCTTCTTCTGGATCGACCGGGAGCTGTTTTTT
>TRBV7-2|13|-|TRBJ1-1|-
CASSLGKWTEAFF
TGTGCCAGCAGCTTAGGAAAGTGGACTGAAGCTTTCTTT
>TRBV12-5|14|-|TRBJ1-3|-
CASGLVNSGNTIYF
TGTGCTAGTGGTTTGGTAAACTCTGGAAACACCATATATTTT
>TRBV4-1|14|-|TRBJ2-7|few
CASSQDARAYEQYF
TGCGCCAGCAGCCAAGACGCCAGGGCCTACGAGCAGTACTTC
>TRBV30|13|TRBD1|TRBJ1-3|few
CAWSARTRGQEYF
TGTGCCTGGAGTGCCCGGACCCGAGGACAGGAATATTTT
>TRBV27|16|TRBD1|TRBJ2-6|-
CASMRGQESGANVLTF
TGTGCCAGCATGAGGGGACAGGAATCTGGGGCCAACGTCCTGACTTTC
>TRBV6-5|14|-|TRBJ2-1|few
CASIPFPRPGEQFF
TGTGCCAGCATCCCATTTCCTCGTCCAGGTGAGCAGTTCTTC
>TRBV25-1|14|TRBD1|TRBJ1-2|once
CASSRGQADYGYTF
TGTGCCAGCAGCAGGGGACAGGCCGACTATGGCTACACCTTC
>TRBV7-3|16|TRBD2|TRBJ2-2|-
CASSLTSPSNTGELFF
TGTGCCAGCAGCCTGACTAGCCCTTCGAACACCGGGGAGCTGTTTTTT
>TRBV24-1|17|TRBD2|TRBJ2-5|-
CATSDSRYGGSGETQYF
TGTGCCACCAGTGATTCAAGGTATGGCGGGAGCGGAGAGACCCAGTACTTC
>TRBV27|11|-|TRBJ2-2|-
CARPYTGELFF
TGTGCCAGACCCTACACCGGGGAGCTGTTTTTT
>TRBV19|12|TRBD1|TRBJ2-7|-
CASGDRNYEQYF
TGTGCCAGTGGGGACAGAAACTACGAGCAGTACTTC
>TRBV5-5|18|TRBD1|TRBJ1-5|-
CASSLRDSFTYSNQPQHF
TGTGCCAGCAGCCTCCGGGACAGCTTTACTTATAGCAATCAGCCCCAGCATTTT
>TRBV28|14|-|TRBJ1-1|-
CASRYREVATEAFF
TGTGCCAGCAGGTACAGGGAGGTTGCCACTGAAGCTTTCTTT
>TRBV24-1|11|-|TRBJ1-1|-
CATRKGDEAFF
TGTGCCACCAGGAAGGGGGATGAAGCTTTCTTT